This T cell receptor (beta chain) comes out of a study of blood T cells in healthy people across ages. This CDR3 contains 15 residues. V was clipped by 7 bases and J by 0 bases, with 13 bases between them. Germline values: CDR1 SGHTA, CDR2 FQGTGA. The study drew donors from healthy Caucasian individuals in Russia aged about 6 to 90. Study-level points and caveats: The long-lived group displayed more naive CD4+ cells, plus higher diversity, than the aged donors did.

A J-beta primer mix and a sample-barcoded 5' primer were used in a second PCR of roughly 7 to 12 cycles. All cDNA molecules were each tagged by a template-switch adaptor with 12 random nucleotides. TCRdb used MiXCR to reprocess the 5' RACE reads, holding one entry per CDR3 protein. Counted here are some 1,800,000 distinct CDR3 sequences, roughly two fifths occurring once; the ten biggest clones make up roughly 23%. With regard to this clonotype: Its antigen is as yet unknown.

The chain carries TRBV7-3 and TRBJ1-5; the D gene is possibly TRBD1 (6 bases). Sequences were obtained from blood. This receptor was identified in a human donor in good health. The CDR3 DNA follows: TGTGCCAGCAATCCAACAGGGAATAGCAATCAGCCCCAGCATTTT. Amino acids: CASNPTGNSNQPQHF.